What follows are 8 T cell receptor beta chains derived from one specimen sequenced in a study of blood T cell repertoires in COVID-19. Assay: immunoSEQ multiplex PCR; the TCRdb copy retains only in-frame clones and omits some. The sample includes about 330,000 clones, roughly 85% of them seen just once. Material for sequencing was peripheral blood. These receptors originate from a human donor in a cohort sampled during active COVID-19.

This clone was seen a few times. V gene TRBV20-1 combines with J gene TRBJ2-7, with D perhaps matching TRBD1 (6 bases). In germline, CDR1 is DFQATT, CDR2 SNEGSKA (reference sequence). The CDR3 covers 11 residues. The CDR3 is CGGQSGHEQYF. For the CDR3, the DNA is TGCGGAGGACAGTCCGGGCACGAGCAGTACTTC.

The chain employs TRBV30 and TRBJ2-4, with a weak D call TRBD1 (6 bases). Deletions cut 1 base from V and 8 bases from J, with 18 bases between. CDR1 and CDR2 from the germline V gene are GTSNPN and SVGIG (reference sequence). The CDR3 has 15 amino acids. CDR3 in DNA: TGTGCCTGGAGTGGTACGGGCAGGGCAGGGGACATTCAGTACTTC. Protein sequence: CAWSGTGRAGDIQYF.

Turning to this clone: The same CDR3 arises from other DNA sequences in this sample as well. This chain links TRBV6-4 with TRBJ2-3; possibly TRBD1 for D (6 bases). CDR3 size: 14 residues. Trimming removed 3 bases at V and 3 bases at J, with 10 bases between. Looked up from germline, CDR1 is MRHNA and CDR2 is SNTAGT. The CDR3 sequence: CASSDGGGTDTQYF. The CDR3 nucleotides read TGTGCCAGCAGTGATGGGGGCGGAACAGATACGCAGTATTTT.

J is TRBJ2-7 and V is TRBV7-2; 8 bases fit TRBD1. Germline trimming cut 1 base from V and 2 bases from J; bases unmatched to any gene: 4. Germline lookup yields CDR1 SGHTA and CDR2 FQGNSA. This CDR3 spans 15 amino acids. CDR3 amino acids: CASSLVQGAAYEQYF. CDR3 bases: TGTGCCAGCAGCTTAGTGCAGGGGGCGGCCTACGAGCAGTACTTC.

This chain connects TRBV24-1 to TRBJ2-1, with TRBD2 identical over 7 bases. V shed 4 bases, J shed 0 bases, and the junction held 5 bases outside the gene matches. Germline lookup yields CDR1 KGHDR and CDR2 SFDVKD. The CDR3 is made up of 16 amino acids. CDR3 sequence reads: CATSDLSGASYNEQFF. In DNA, the CDR3 is TGTGCCACCAGTGACTTAAGCGGGGCCTCCTACAATGAGCAGTTCTTC.

This CDR3 reads CASSLLPGQNSPLHF. In DNA form, the CDR3 reads TGTGCCAGCAGCCTTCTTCCGGGACAGAATTCACCCCTCCACTTT. The chain employs TRBV5-6 and TRBJ1-6, with TRBD1 matching over 7 bases. This CDR3 is 15 amino acids long. Germline V gives CDR1 SGHDT, CDR2 YYEEEE. V dropped 4 bases and J dropped 7; count of bases not matched to a gene: 8. The entire variable domain, with the rest obtained from reference TRBV5-6 and TRBJ1-6, is as follows: DAGVTQSPTHLIKTRGQQVTLRCSPKSGHDTVSWYQQALGQGPQFIFQYYEEEERQRGNFPDRFSGHQFPNYSSELNVNALLLGDSALYLCASSLLPGQNSPLHFGNGTRLTVT.

As DNA, the CDR3 is TGTGCCAGCAGAAAAACAGGGAGCACAGATACGCAGTATTTT. Amino acid sequence: CASRKTGSTDTQYF. This chain links TRBV14 with TRBJ2-3; D is possibly TRBD1 (6 bases). The V end lost 6 bases, the J end lost 0 bases, and 10 bases lay between the germline ends. This CDR3 spans 14 amino acids. Germline CDR1 reads SGHDN; CDR2 reads FVKESK.

V and J are TRBV6-2 or TRBV6-3 and TRBJ2-1; TRBD1 aligns across 8 bases. This CDR3 region has 15 residues. With V trimmed by 4 bases and J by 5 bases, 7 bases remained unmatched. Germline V lookup: CDR1 MNHEY, CDR2 SVGEGT. The CDR3 region is CASSSHGTGHNEQFF. The CDR3 DNA reads as TGTGCCAGCAGTTCTCATGGGACAGGTCACAATGAGCAGTTCTTC.